These T cell receptor beta chains were read from a single sample in a study of cytomegalovirus exposure and HLA in healthy donors. The table came from immunoSEQ multiplex PCR; TCRdb's copy has only in-frame clones and leaves some out. Altogether 140,000 or so clones are present, 89% being singletons, with the ten largest covering 9%. Sample: PBMCs. The receptors were gathered from a woman aged 18-30 years in good health and CMV-seropositive. CDR3s include the opening cysteine and the closing phenylalanine or tryptophan. The D gene is left open where the match is weak. The size of a clone is reported for some rows only, either as once, few or many, or as a class for expanded clones.

J,size,D,V,length,CDR3,DNA
TRBJ1-4,NA,TRBD1,TRBV19,15,CASSQPGQRREKLFF,TGTGCCAGTAGCCAACCGGGACAGCGAAGGGAAAAACTGTTTTTT
TRBJ2-7,NA,NA,TRBV11-2,12,CASSQTGNEQYF,TGTGCCAGCAGCCAGACAGGTAACGAGCAGTACTTC
TRBJ1-2,NA,NA,TRBV14,15,CASSPSGGALYGYTF,TGTGCCAGCAGCCCGTCCGGTGGGGCCCTCTATGGCTACACCTTC
TRBJ1-6,once,NA,TRBV14,14,CASSQRGNNSPLHF,TGTGCCAGCAGCCAACGGGGGAATAATTCACCCCTCCACTTT
TRBJ2-7,NA,NA,TRBV6-1,13,CATRTTSSYEQYF,TGTGCCACCCGGACTACTTCCTCCTACGAGCAGTACTTC
TRBJ1-5,NA,TRBD1,TRBV18,16,CASSNFRDRVKQPQHF,TGTGCCAGCTCCAATTTTCGGGACAGGGTTAAACAGCCCCAGCATTTT
TRBJ1-3,NA,NA,TRBV10-2,16,CASRAGRLLSGNTIYF,TGCGCCAGCAGGGCGGGACGGCTCCTCTCTGGAAACACCATATATTTT
TRBJ2-5,NA,NA,TRBV10-3,13,CAISESPGKPQYF,TGTGCCATCAGTGAGAGCCCAGGGAAACCCCAGTACTTC
TRBJ1-2,NA,NA,TRBV5-4,16,CASSPAQGQHTYGYTF,TGTGCCAGCAGCCCGGCCCAAGGACAGCATACCTATGGCTACACCTTC
TRBJ1-2,NA,TRBD1,TRBV30,13,CAWRRQGVGGYTF,TGTGCCTGGAGAAGACAGGGAGTGGGTGGCTACACCTTC
TRBJ2-1,NA,NA,TRBV29-1,11,CSTRGGDEQFF,TGCAGCACCCGTGGGGGCGATGAGCAGTTCTTC
TRBJ2-1,once,TRBD2,TRBV5-6,15,CASRRLAGAYNEQFF,TGTGCCAGCAGGCGACTAGCGGGGGCCTACAATGAGCAGTTCTTC
TRBJ1-4,NA,NA,TRBV27,14,CASSFGGFDEKLFF,TGTGCCAGCAGTTTTGGGGGGTTCGATGAAAAACTGTTTTTT
TRBJ2-7,NA,NA,TRBV5-6,18,CASSLGLIFGANSYEQYF,TGTGCCAGCAGCTTGGGCCTTATCTTTGGGGCTAACTCCTACGAGCAGTACTTC
TRBJ2-3,NA,NA,TRBV19,16,CASSSNRARWSDTQYF,TGTGCCAGTAGTAGTAACAGGGCCCGATGGTCAGATACGCAGTATTTT
TRBJ1-2,NA,NA,TRBV18,14,CASSPPGKGADYTF,TGTGCCAGCTCACCACCGGGGAAAGGAGCGGACTACACCTTC
TRBJ2-7,NA,NA,TRBV5-5,15,CASSQDGGGGYEQYF,TGTGCCAGCAGCCAAGACGGAGGGGGCGGTTACGAGCAGTACTTC
TRBJ2-1,NA,NA,TRBV5-4,15,CASHRVPSSYNEQFF,TGTGCCAGTCACAGAGTTCCAAGCTCCTACAATGAGCAGTTCTTC
TRBJ2-7,NA,NA,TRBV5-6,14,CASSLKTGPYEQYF,TGTGCCAGCAGCTTGAAGACAGGTCCCTACGAGCAGTACTTC
TRBJ1-2,NA,NA,TRBV5-1,14,CASSWRASTYGYTF,TGCGCCAGCAGCTGGAGGGCATCTACCTATGGCTACACCTTC
TRBJ2-5,NA,TRBD2,TRBV5-4,16,CASSLSGGLYQETQYF,TGTGCCAGCAGCCTTAGCGGGGGCCTGTACCAAGAGACCCAGTACTTC
TRBJ1-1,once,NA,TRBV28,15,CASSLFRTANTEAFF,TGTGCCAGCAGTTTATTCCGGACAGCGAACACTGAAGCTTTCTTT
TRBJ1-3,NA,NA,TRBV28,14,CASSLTGTGNTIYF,TGTGCCAGCAGTTTAACCGGGACTGGAAACACCATATATTTT
TRBJ1-3,NA,NA,TRBV2,13,CASNLGGGNTIYF,TGTGCCAGCAATCTCGGCGGGGGAAACACCATATATTTT
TRBJ1-1,NA,TRBD1,TRBV11-2,16,CASSSRTGPRGTEAFF,TGTGCCAGCAGCTCGCGGACAGGGCCACGGGGTACTGAAGCTTTCTTT
TRBJ1-3,once,TRBD1,TRBV7-2,15,CASSLAGQTRNTIYF,TGTGCCAGCAGCTTAGCGGGACAGACCCGAAACACCATATATTTT
TRBJ1-5,once,TRBD1,TRBV28,18,CASSPRDRGKVRNQPQHF,TGTGCCAGCAGTCCAAGGGACAGGGGAAAAGTGCGCAATCAGCCCCAGCATTTT
TRBJ1-2,once,TRBD1,TRBV9,12,CASSGDRVGYTF,TGTGCCAGCAGCGGGGACAGGGTTGGCTACACCTTC
TRBJ2-5,NA,NA,TRBV11-3,14,CASSLGGLAETQYF,TGTGCCAGCAGCTTAGGGGGCCTGGCGGAGACCCAGTACTTC
TRBJ1-1,once,NA,TRBV19,15,CASSMIFSVNTEAFF,TGTGCCAGTAGTATGATCTTCTCGGTAAACACTGAAGCTTTCTTT
TRBJ2-7,NA,TRBD1,TRBV7-9,16,CASSLASGTGPYEQYF,TGTGCCAGCAGCTTAGCTTCCGGGACAGGCCCCTACGAGCAGTACTTC
TRBJ2-7,NA,NA,TRBV11-2,14,CASTVLQAPYEQYF,TGTGCCAGCACCGTCCTGCAGGCCCCATACGAGCAGTACTTC
TRBJ2-5,once,TRBD1,TRBV9,16,CASSVEGTGAQETQYF,TGTGCCAGCAGCGTAGAAGGGACAGGGGCCCAAGAGACCCAGTACTTC
TRBJ2-7,NA,NA,TRBV7-9,13,CASSLTGRYEQYF,TGTGCCAGCAGCTTGACAGGGAGGTACGAGCAGTACTTC
TRBJ2-1,NA,TRBD2,TRBV7-9,15,CASSLPGLAHNEQFF,TGTGCCAGCAGCTTGCCGGGACTAGCACACAATGAGCAGTTCTTC
TRBJ1-2,NA,TRBD1,TRBV23-1,17,CASSQSRTGDRRNGYTF,TGCGCCAGCAGTCAATCGCGGACAGGGGACCGAAGAAATGGCTACACCTTC
TRBJ2-1,NA,NA,TRBV5-1,13,CASSLATGNEQFF,TGCGCCAGCAGCTTGGCGACTGGGAATGAGCAGTTCTTC
TRBJ1-2,NA,NA,TRBV28,13,CASIHRDTYGYTF,TGTGCCAGCATTCACCGGGACACCTATGGCTACACCTTC
TRBJ1-1,once,NA,TRBV6-6,13,CASSPGQFYEAFF,TGTGCCAGCAGTCCTGGACAGTTCTACGAAGCTTTCTTT
TRBJ1-1,NA,TRBD1,TRBV10-2,19,CASSDGRRIVTGVNTEAFF,TGCGCCAGCAGTGACGGAAGGAGGATTGTGACAGGGGTTAACACTGAAGCTTTCTTT
TRBJ1-4,NA,NA,TRBV7-7,14,CASSFRQVNEKLFF,TGTGCCAGCAGCTTCCGACAGGTTAATGAAAAACTGTTTTTT